This is a list of T cell receptor beta chains from one sample in a study of cytomegalovirus exposure and HLA in healthy donors. Clones were sequenced by immunoSEQ multiplex PCR, and TCRdb holds only the in-frame ones, with some missing. Counted here are approximately 140,000 clones, about 80% occurring once; the ten biggest clones make up under 1.5%. The sample comprised PBMCs. All receptors derive from a male donor in good health and CMV-seropositive. Each CDR3 is given with its conserved first and last residue. D genes are given only for firm matches. Clone size is stated in some rows and not others, as once, few, many or a class when expanded.

j_gene,v_gene,d_gene,abundance,len,CDR3nt,CDR3aa
TRBJ2-1,TRBV30,TRBD2,-,13,TGTGCCTGGAGCACTACTAGCGGCAATGAGCAGTTCTTC,CAWSTTSGNEQFF
TRBJ2-3,TRBV4-1,-,-,16,TGCGCCAGCAGCCCGATGGAGGGGGCGAGCACAGATACGCAGTATTTT,CASSPMEGASTDTQYF
TRBJ1-2,TRBV29-1,-,-,12,TGCAGCGTTGAAGCAGGGGCAGGAGGCTACACCTTC,CSVEAGAGGYTF
TRBJ2-1,TRBV7-2,TRBD2,-,16,TGTGCCAGCAGCCGCGGACTAGCGGAGGACTACAATGAGCAGTTCTTC,CASSRGLAEDYNEQFF
TRBJ2-7,TRBV27,-,once,14,TGTGCCAGCAGTTTAGCGGGGGCCAAATACGAGCAGTACTTC,CASSLAGAKYEQYF
TRBJ1-1,TRBV6-5,-,-,13,TGTGCCAGCTGTCAGGCCATGAACACTGAAGCTTTCTTT,CASCQAMNTEAFF
TRBJ2-5,TRBV27,-,-,12,TGTGCCAGCAGTTTACAGCAAGAGACCCAGTACTTC,CASSLQQETQYF
TRBJ1-1,TRBV5-5,-,-,13,TGTGCCAGCAGCTTGGGGGCGAACACTGAAGCTTTCTTT,CASSLGANTEAFF
TRBJ2-2,TRBV9,TRBD1,-,20,TGTGCCAGCAGCATTAGCGTGGGGACAGGAAACGAGGGAAACACCGGGGAGCTGTTTTTT,CASSISVGTGNEGNTGELFF
TRBJ2-7,TRBV5-6,TRBD2,-,17,TGTGCCAGCAGCCCCGGGACTAGCGGGAGTTTCCGGGACGAGCAGTACTTC,CASSPGTSGSFRDEQYF
TRBJ1-3,TRBV19,-,-,16,TGTGCCAGTAGTATTCCTGGACAGCTTTCTGGAAACACCATATATTTT,CASSIPGQLSGNTIYF
TRBJ1-2,TRBV6-6,-,-,15,TGTGCCAGCAGTAGCCGTCTTACAGGGTACGGGGGCTACACCTTC,CASSSRLTGYGGYTF
TRBJ2-7,TRBV18,TRBD2,-,16,TGTGCCAGCTCACCACCGGGACTAGCGGGTGTCTACGAGCAGTACTTC,CASSPPGLAGVYEQYF
TRBJ1-5,TRBV6-4,-,-,14,TGTGCCAGCACCCCCGGACATAGCAATCAGCCCCAGCATTTT,CASTPGHSNQPQHF
TRBJ2-3,TRBV5-6,TRBD2,once,15,TGTGCCAGCAGCTCCGTGCGGGAGGGAGAAGATACGCAGTATTTT,CASSSVREGEDTQYF
TRBJ2-7,TRBV7-9,TRBD2,-,15,TGTGCCAGCAGCCCCTTAGCGGGAGGAGAGGTCGAGCAGTACTTC,CASSPLAGGEVEQYF
TRBJ2-7,TRBV7-9,-,-,16,TGTGCCAGCAGCTTAGGGGTGGGCAGTCCCTCCTACGAGCAGTACTTC,CASSLGVGSPSYEQYF
TRBJ2-7,TRBV5-1,TRBD1,-,13,TGCGCCAGCAGCCGGACAGGGAACTACGAGCAGTACTTC,CASSRTGNYEQYF
TRBJ1-1,TRBV6-1,TRBD1,-,15,TGTGCCAGCAGTGACAAGACAGGGAAGGGCACTGAAGCTTTCTTT,CASSDKTGKGTEAFF
TRBJ2-2,TRBV25-1,-,-,13,TGTGCCAGCACGGGGACGAACACCGGGGAGCTGTTTTTT,CASTGTNTGELFF
TRBJ2-1,TRBV4-3,TRBD1,-,13,TGCGCCAGCAGCCGGACAGGGAACAATGAGCAGTTCTTC,CASSRTGNNEQFF
TRBJ2-1,TRBV18,TRBD2,-,17,TGTGCCAGCTCACCACCTATCGGACTAGCGGAAAGTCCTGAGCAGTTCTTC,CASSPPIGLAESPEQFF
TRBJ2-7,TRBV5-1,TRBD2,few,16,TGCGCCAGCAGCCCTATCGGCGGGGGGAGCTCCTACGAGCAGTACTTC,CASSPIGGGSSYEQYF
TRBJ1-1,TRBV6-5,TRBD1,-,15,TGTGCCAGCAGTTACGGGACAGGGGCACGAACTGAAGCTTTCTTT,CASSYGTGARTEAFF
TRBJ2-2,TRBV11-3,-,-,13,TGTGCCAGCAGCCCCTCACCTAACGGGGAGCTGTTTTTT,CASSPSPNGELFF
TRBJ1-2,TRBV5-8,-,-,13,TGTGCCAGCAGCCGGACAGTCAACTATGGCCACACCTTC,CASSRTVNYGHTF
TRBJ2-1,TRBV14,-,-,17,TGTGCCAGCAGCCGCAGAGTACAGGGTACTCCCTACAATGAGCAGTTCTTC,CASSRRVQGTPYNEQFF
TRBJ2-7,TRBV9,-,-,14,TGTGCCAGCAGCGGGGGGCAGCCCGCCTACGAGCAGTACTTC,CASSGGQPAYEQYF
TRBJ2-1,TRBV19,-,-,13,TGTGCCAGTAGTATAGCGCGGTACAATGAGCAGTTCTTC,CASSIARYNEQFF
TRBJ1-2,TRBV11-2,-,-,14,TGTGCCAGCAGCTTAGCCCCAGGGAACTATGGCTACACCTTC,CASSLAPGNYGYTF
TRBJ2-3,TRBV30,-,-,11,TGTGCCTACGCCCGCCAGATTACGCAGTATTTT,CAYARQITQYF
TRBJ2-7,TRBV5-1,TRBD1,once,15,TGCGCCAGCAGCTTGGGGGACAGGGATGTCAACGAGCAGTACTTC,CASSLGDRDVNEQYF
TRBJ2-6,TRBV6-4,TRBD1,-,17,TGTGCCAGCAGTGATAGGGGGCCTGGCTCTGGGGCCAACGTCCTGACTTTC,CASSDRGPGSGANVLTF
TRBJ2-7,TRBV29-1,TRBD2,-,14,TGCAGCGTCGCCCCCGCTAGCGGGAGGTTCAAGCAGTACTTC,CSVAPASGRFKQYF
TRBJ1-5,TRBV7-9,-,-,15,TGTGCCAGCAGCGGTGAAGGAGATAGCAATCAGCCCCAGCATTTT,CASSGEGDSNQPQHF
TRBJ1-3,TRBV9,-,-,13,TGTGCCAGCAGCGGGACAGATGGAAACACCATATATTTT,CASSGTDGNTIYF
TRBJ2-3,TRBV11-2,-,-,15,TGTGCCAGCAGCTTAGATCCTGGGGAGACAGATACGCAGTATTTT,CASSLDPGETDTQYF
TRBJ2-7,TRBV7-6,TRBD1,-,16,TGTGCCAGCAGCCTAGTACCGGGACAGAGTCCCTACGAGCAGTACTTC,CASSLVPGQSPYEQYF
TRBJ1-2,TRBV6-1,TRBD1,-,14,TGTGCCAGCAGATTGGGACAGGGGAACTATGGCTACACCTTC,CASRLGQGNYGYTF